The 32 T cell receptor beta chains listed next were all sequenced from one sample in a study of CD8+ T cells in alopecia areata. Reverse transcribed after extraction, RNA yielded cDNA as the sequencing template. Sequenced by immunoSEQ multiplex PCR; TCRdb stores in-frame clones only, minus some. This table has 50,000 to 70,000 clones, roughly 45% appearing once. Input material: NKG2D-low CD8+ T cells sorted from blood. The receptors shown here come from a human donor with alopecia areata.

The V call is TRBV4-2, the J call TRBJ1-1; D is possibly TRBD1 (6 bases). Germline CDR1 LGHNA, CDR2 YNFKEQ. This CDR3 region has 15 residues. V was trimmed by 4 bases and J by 2 bases, leaving 14 bases between them. CDR3: CASSPGAGSNTEAFF. The CDR3 nucleotides are TGTGCCAGCAGCCCGGGGGCAGGGAGTAACACTGAAGCTTTCTTT.

The chain is built from TRBV28 and TRBJ2-1, with D tentatively TRBD1 (6 bases). V dropped 4 bases and J dropped 5 bases, with 9 bases sitting between them. This CDR3 comprises 13 residues. Germline V gives CDR1 MDHEN, CDR2 SYDVKM. CDR3 residues: CASSSDSNNEQFF. As DNA, the CDR3 is TGTGCCAGCAGTTCGGACAGTAACAATGAGCAGTTCTTC.

The chain recombines TRBV27 with TRBJ2-3; TRBD1 is a possible D gene (6 bases). This CDR3 contains 14 residues. Germline V gene lookup returns CDR1 MNHEY and CDR2 SMNVEV (reference sequence). V gave up 1 base and J gave up 4 bases, with 9 bases separating them. The chain's CDR3 is CASSLFSGADTQYF. Here the CDR3 DNA reads TGTGCCAGCAGTTTATTCTCAGGGGCAGATACGCAGTATTTT.

The sample holds a few counts of this clone. This chain connects TRBV7-9 to TRBJ1-1; D is undetermined. Trimming removed 2 bases at V and 0 bases at J, with 7 bases between. CDR3 size: 14 residues. Germline V gene data show CDR1 as SEHNR and CDR2 as FQNEAQ (reference sequence). The CDR3 loop is CASSLPSMNTEAFF. CDR3 in DNA: TGTGCCAGCAGCTTACCAAGCATGAACACTGAAGCTTTCTTT.

Many counts were recorded for this clone. The V call is TRBV6-4, the J call TRBJ2-2, with D maybe TRBD1 (6 bases). The CDR3 covers 16 residues. In germline, CDR1 is MRHNA, CDR2 SNTAGT. V lost 0 bases and J 2 bases, leaving 10 bases between the germline ends. The CDR3 region is CASSDSGTLNTGELFF. CDR3 nucleotides: TGTGCCAGCAGTGACTCGGGGACACTTAACACCGGGGAGCTGTTTTTT.

The table lists this clone with a few counts. The rearrangement uses TRBV27 and TRBJ1-1, with TRBD1 as a possible D gene (5 bases). This CDR3 has 14 amino acids. Trimming stripped 3 bases from V and 5 bases from J, with 13 bases between. The germline CDR1 and CDR2 sequences are MNHEY and SMNVEV (reference sequence). CDR3 DNA sequence: TGTGCCAGCAGTTTCCTGGCAGGGCGGACTGAAGCTTTCTTT. It yields the protein CASSFLAGRTEAFF.

The chain recombines TRBV2 with TRBJ2-4; possible D gene TRBD1, 5 bases. The CDR3 runs to 16 residues. Per the germline V gene, CDR1 is SNHLY and CDR2 is FYNNEI. Deletions cut 0 bases from V and 0 bases from J, with 9 bases between. The CDR3 DNA follows: TGTGCCAGCAGTGAAGCGCTAGGGGTAGCCAAAAACATTCAGTACTTC. Protein sequence: CASSEALGVAKNIQYF.

The table lists this clone with a few counts. This chain uses TRBV29-1 with TRBJ1-1; unclear D gene. The CDR3 loop spans 8 amino acids. V shed 7 bases and J shed 6 bases, with 3 bases lying between them. Germline assignment: CDR1 SQVTM and CDR2 ANQGSEA. As DNA, the CDR3 is TGCAGCGCCCCTGAAGCTTTCTTT. Translated, it gives CSAPEAFF.

The gene calls are TRBV28 and TRBJ2-5; tentative D call: TRBD1 (6 bases). Trimming shortened V by 2 bases and J by 5 bases, and 18 bases separated the two germline ends. The CDR3 sequence is 16 residues long. Germline V gene data show CDR1 as MDHEN and CDR2 as SYDVKM. The CDR3 here is CASSLVQGLTGETQYF. The DNA for the CDR3 is TGTGCCAGCAGTTTAGTCCAGGGGCTCACCGGTGAGACCCAGTACTTC.

V gene TRBV5-4 combines with J gene TRBJ2-7; TRBD2 matches at 7 bases. Germline CDR1 reads SGHNT; CDR2 reads YYREEE (reference sequence). J gave up 2 bases and V 5 bases, and 7 bases lay outside the gene matches. There are 14 residues in the CDR3. CDR3: CASRGAGETYEQYF. CDR3 DNA sequence: TGTGCCAGCAGAGGGGCGGGGGAGACCTACGAGCAGTACTTC.

This clone has just a few counts. The chain has TRBV19 and TRBJ1-2; D gene unclear. V lost 3 bases, J lost 7 bases, and 9 bases lay in between. The CDR3 is made up of 12 amino acids. Germline V CDR1 and CDR2: LNHDA, SQIVND (reference sequence). CDR3 amino acids: CASSMGIIGYTF. The CDR3, as DNA: TGTGCCAGTAGTATGGGAATAATTGGCTACACCTTC.

The rearrangement uses TRBV15 and TRBJ2-1; D possibly matches TRBD1 or TRBD2 (6 bases each). The CDR3 loop spans 15 amino acids. V was trimmed by 5 bases and J by 5 bases, leaving 16 bases between them. Germline V gene lookup returns CDR1 LNHNV and CDR2 YYDKDF (reference sequence). For the CDR3, the DNA is TGTGCCACCAGCGGCCTCGGGGGCATAAACAATGAGCAGTTCTTC. Translating gives CATSGLGGINNEQFF.

The rearrangement links TRBV18 to TRBJ2-7; no definite D call. The CDR3 is 15 residues long. V was cut by 0 bases and J by 6 bases, with 15 bases left in between. Germline assignment: CDR1 KGHSH and CDR2 LQKENI. For the CDR3, the DNA is TGTGCCAGCTCACCACCGAATAGGGTACCAGGCGAGCAGTACTTC. It specifies CASSPPNRVPGEQYF.

This clone is deemed medium-sized. The V and J genes are TRBV28 and TRBJ1-1; D not resolved. CDR1 and CDR2 from the germline V gene are MDHEN and SYDVKM. With 3 bases removed from V and 7 bases from J, the gap between germline ends came to 6 bases. CDR3 length: 11 residues. The CDR3 protein is CASSFPDEAFF. DNA of the CDR3: TGTGCCAGCAGTTTCCCGGATGAAGCTTTCTTT.

This clone appeared a few times. The rearrangement uses TRBV19 and TRBJ1-5; D is perhaps TRBD1 (5 bases). The germline V and J ends were trimmed by 3 bases and 6 bases, with 12 bases remaining between them. The CDR3 sequence is 14 residues long. Germline CDR1 is LNHDA and CDR2 is SQIVND (reference sequence). In DNA form, the CDR3 reads TGTGCCAGTAGTATTCTAGGGGAAGTTCAGCCCCAGCATTTT. This codes for CASSILGEVQPQHF.

This clone was seen a few times. This chain connects TRBV19 to TRBJ2-1, with TRBD2 as a possible D gene (6 bases). In germline, CDR1 is LNHDA, CDR2 SQIVND (reference sequence). Trimming pared 10 bases from V and 0 bases from J, leaving 16 bases between. This CDR3 region has 15 residues. The CDR3 here is CAIGRSFSSYNEQFF. CDR3 nucleotides: TGTGCCATAGGGAGGTCCTTTAGCTCCTACAATGAGCAGTTCTTC.

This chain links TRBV14 with TRBJ2-1; D might be TRBD1 or TRBD2, each matching 5 bases. Trimming left V 0 bases short and J 0 bases short, with 9 bases between. This CDR3 has 16 residues. CDR1 SGHDN and CDR2 FVKESK come from the germline V gene. The CDR3 protein is CASSQDKGSSYNEQFF. CDR3 DNA: TGTGCCAGCAGCCAAGATAAGGGGAGCTCCTACAATGAGCAGTTCTTC. The full variable domain, rest sourced from reference TRBV14 and TRBJ2-1, is EAGVTQFPSHSVIEKGQTVTLRCDPISGHDNLYWYRRVMGKEIKFLLHFVKESKQDESGMPNNRFLAERTGGTYSTLKVQPAELEDSGVYFCASSQDKGSSYNEQFFGPGTRLTVL.

The chain carries TRBV12-5 and TRBJ2-7, with TRBD1 as a possible D gene (6 bases). The CDR3 contains 12 residues. Germline loops: CDR1 LGHNT, CDR2 FRNRAP. Trimming removed 4 bases from V and 4 bases from J, with 8 bases in between. The CDR3 DNA follows: TGTGCTAGTGGTTCAGGGGTGTACGAGCAGTACTTC. Protein product: CASGSGVYEQYF.

The table lists this clone with a few counts. The chain joins TRBV4-2 to TRBJ2-7, with D possibly called TRBD1 or TRBD2 (5 bases each). Germline V gene lookup returns CDR1 LGHNA and CDR2 YNFKEQ. Trimming pared 4 bases from V and 3 bases from J, leaving 10 bases between. This CDR3 contains 13 residues. The CDR3 sequence is CASSRWDGYEQYF. The CDR3 DNA reads TGTGCCAGCAGCCGATGGGACGGCTACGAGCAGTACTTC.

This clone was counted a few times. The chain is built from TRBV2 and TRBJ2-3, with D unclear. This CDR3 comprises 10 residues. Germline CDR1 and CDR2: SNHLY and FYNNEI. Trimming took off 8 bases at V and 1 base at J, with 1 base between the two ends. CDR3 bases: TGTGCCAGCTGCACAGATACGCAGTATTTT. This encodes CASCTDTQYF.

The V gene is TRBV4-1, the J gene TRBJ2-7; no firm D call. Germline values: CDR1 MGHRA, CDR2 YSYEKL. This CDR3 region has 13 residues. Deletions cut 1 base from V and 4 bases from J, with 8 bases between. CDR3 in amino acids: CASSQGVDYEQYF. DNA for the CDR3: TGCGCCAGCAGCCAAGGTGTGGATTACGAGCAGTACTTC.

The rearrangement uses TRBV4-3 and TRBJ2-3, with D maybe TRBD1 (5 bases). Germline V gene sequence: CDR1 LGHNA, CDR2 YSLEER. V was pared by 6 bases and J by 1 base, with 11 bases between. The CDR3 runs 14 residues. The CDR3 region has the DNA TGCGCCAGCAGTCAGGGCTTCGGCACAGATACGCAGTATTTT. This gives the protein CASSQGFGTDTQYF.

J is TRBJ2-5 and V is TRBV7-6, with D possibly matching TRBD1 (5 bases). Germline values: CDR1 SGHVS, CDR2 FNYEAQ. Deletions cut 1 base from V and 4 bases from J, with 10 bases between. CDR3 length: 14 residues. The CDR3 region is CASSLGDRGETQYF. CDR3 DNA sequence: TGTGCCAGCAGCTTAGGGGATAGGGGAGAGACCCAGTACTTC.

The V call is TRBV7-3, the J call TRBJ2-3, with TRBD2 matching over 7 bases. The CDR3 has 18 amino acids. Germline CDR1 SGHTA, CDR2 FQGTGA. V lost 5 bases, J lost 0 bases, and 14 bases stayed unmatched. The CDR3 spells CASSLNPFSGYSTDTQYF. The CDR3 coding sequence is TGTGCCAGCAGCCTAAACCCTTTTAGCGGGTATAGCACAGATACGCAGTATTTT.

J is TRBJ2-1 and V is TRBV9; TRBD1 agrees at 12 bases. V trimming: 3 bases; J trimming: 8 bases; junction bases outside the gene matches: 9. This CDR3 is built from 16 residues. Germline CDR1 SGDLS, CDR2 YYNGEE. CDR3 residues: CASSANRDRGLYEQFF. The CDR3 region has the DNA TGTGCCAGCAGCGCCAACCGGGACAGGGGGCTATATGAGCAGTTCTTC.

The V gene is TRBV5-1, the J gene TRBJ2-7; D tentatively fits TRBD1 or TRBD2 (5 bases each). Trimming shortened V by 4 bases and J by 6 bases, and 11 bases separated the two germline ends. Per the germline V gene, CDR1 is SGHRS and CDR2 is YFSETQ. The CDR3 loop spans 12 amino acids. The CDR3 here is CASSGDVPEQYF. CDR3 bases: TGCGCCAGCAGCGGGGACGTCCCCGAGCAGTACTTC.

The genes are TRBV7-9 and TRBJ2-1; D not resolved. The CDR3 sequence is 12 residues long. The V and J ends lost 5 bases and 6 bases respectively, with 8 bases between them. Germline CDR1 and CDR2: SEHNR and FQNEAQ (reference sequence). In DNA form, the CDR3 reads TGTGCCAGCAGCCCCCCTCCCAATGAGCAGTTCTTC. It is translated as CASSPPPNEQFF.

This clone was observed a handful of times. V gene TRBV28 combines with J gene TRBJ2-7; either TRBD1 or TRBD2 may supply D (5 bases each). Germline V lookup: CDR1 MDHEN, CDR2 SYDVKM. V gave up 5 bases and J gave up 3 bases, with 5 bases separating them. The CDR3 spans 11 residues. CDR3 DNA sequence: TGTGCCAGCAGTGGGGGCTACGAGCAGTACTTC. Residues: CASSGGYEQYF.

This clone was counted a few times. This chain uses TRBV4-1 with TRBJ1-2; D not resolved. This CDR3 comprises 14 residues. Germline V lookup: CDR1 MGHRA, CDR2 YSYEKL. Trimming took 0 bases from V and 8 from J, leaving 13 bases between them. This CDR3 is CASSQEVARDGYTF. For the CDR3, the DNA is TGCGCCAGCAGCCAAGAAGTCGCGAGAGACGGCTACACCTTC.

The chain links TRBV5-6 to TRBJ2-1, with 7 positions matching TRBD1. CDR3 size: 15 residues. J gave up 4 bases and V 4 bases, and 8 bases lay outside the gene matches. The germline V gene has CDR1 SGHDT and CDR2 YYEEEE. CDR3 sequence (DNA): TGTGCCAGCAGCGTCGAAGGGGGCGCGTACAATGAGCAGTTCTTC. This encodes CASSVEGGAYNEQFF.

CDR3 sequence reads: CASSLGFGTSVYETQYF. The CDR3 nucleotides read TGTGCCAGCAGCTTAGGCTTCGGGACTAGCGTTTACGAGACCCAGTACTTC. The gene calls are TRBV7-9 and TRBJ2-5, with 10 bases lining up with TRBD2. There are 17 residues in the CDR3. With 1 base clipped from V and 5 bases from J, the junction kept 10 bases outside the gene matches. CDR1 SEHNR and CDR2 FQNEAQ come from the germline V gene (reference sequence). The variable domain in full, with the rest retrieved from reference TRBV7-9 and TRBJ2-5, is DTGVSQNPRHKITKRGQNVTFRCDPISEHNRLYWYRQTLGQGPEFLTYFQNEAQLEKSRLLSDRFSAERPKGSFSTLEIQRTEQGDSAMYLCASSLGFGTSVYETQYFGPGTRLLVL.

This chain's CDR3 is CASSFFTSTDTQYF. The CDR3 nucleotides are TGTGCCAGCAGCTTCTTCACTAGCACAGATACGCAGTATTTT. The rearrangement links TRBV5-6 to TRBJ2-3; D not certain. CDR1 is SGHDT and CDR2 is YYEEEE in the germline V gene. The V end was cut by 2 bases, the J end by 0 bases, with 7 bases between. The length of the CDR3 is 14 residues.